This entry features one TCR beta chain sequence. Its antigen is unidentified. This record belongs to a study of blood T cells in healthy people across ages. Study results and caveats: More naive CD4+ cells and higher diversity marked long-lived donors relative to aged donors. Unsorted PBMCs prevented conclusive naive versus antigen-experienced comparison.

Germline V gives CDR1 LGHNA, CDR2 YNFKEQ. The CDR3 has 18 residues. Every sample had a minimum of 7 million PBMCs isolated. For the second PCR, which ran for about 6 to 11 cycles, a sample-barcoded 5' primer and a J-beta primer mix were used. TCRdb itself ran the 5' RACE reads through MiXCR, one entry per CDR3 protein. Of about 940,000 distinct CDR3 sequences in the sample, roughly 52% were seen once. Input material: blood. This receptor was taken from a man aged 25-45 years in good health. This chain connects TRBV4-2 to TRBJ2-7; 9 bases align to TRBD2. TRBJ2-5 explains the end of the DNA better; the J call may be wrong. The CDR3 sequence is CASSQASLAGGLGETQYF. The CDR3 DNA reads TGTGCCAGCAGCCAAGCGTCTCTTGCGGGGGGGCTGGGAGAGACCCAGTACTTC.